This is a list of T cell receptor beta chains from one sample in a study of blood T cell repertoires in COVID-19. Repertoires were generated with immunoSEQ multiplex PCR, while TCRdb's copy carries only in-frame clones and drops some. This sample has 180,000 or so clones, with around 82% found just once. The source material was PBMCs or T cells enriched from blood (not recorded which). Source of these receptors: a woman aged 45-65 years in a cohort exposed to, infected with or recovered from COVID-19 (not recorded which). Both conserved end residues are part of each CDR3. Each record gives: CDR3 length, J gene, D gene, clone size, V gene, CDR3 protein, CDR3 DNA. A D gene is named only where the DNA matches it firmly. Clone size is given for some rows only: seen once, a few or many times, or a class if the clone is expanded.

>14|TRBJ1-6|-|once|TRBV5-4
CASSREVGNSPLHF
TGTGCCAGCAGCCGGGAGGTTGGGAATTCACCCCTCCACTTT
>15|TRBJ2-1|TRBD2|-|TRBV2
CASSAVLADYNEQFF
TGTGCCAGCAGTGCAGTACTAGCGGACTACAATGAGCAGTTCTTC
>16|TRBJ1-4|-|-|TRBV5-1
CASSLGPGWLNEKLFF
TGCGCCAGCAGCTTGGGTCCGGGGTGGCTTAATGAAAAACTGTTTTTT
>14|TRBJ2-7|TRBD1|-|TRBV4-1
CASSQEDRVYEQYF
TGCGCCAGCAGCCAAGAGGACAGGGTCTACGAGCAGTACTTC
>16|TRBJ2-1|TRBD2|-|TRBV29-1
CSVEAPLAEAYNEQFF
TGCAGCGTTGAAGCCCCTCTAGCGGAAGCCTACAATGAGCAGTTCTTC
>14|TRBJ1-1|-|-|TRBV5-1
CASRQTGSETEAFF
TGCGCCAGCAGGCAAACAGGGAGTGAGACTGAAGCTTTCTTT
>15|TRBJ1-5|TRBD1|-|TRBV15
CATSRGWDSYQPQHF
TGTGCCACCAGCAGAGGCTGGGACAGCTATCAGCCCCAGCATTTT
>15|TRBJ1-5|-|-|TRBV7-2
CASSLARGGNQPQHF
TGTGCCAGCAGCCTTGCTCGGGGTGGCAATCAGCCCCAGCATTTT
>13|TRBJ1-2|-|-|TRBV30
CAWSVLPSGGYTF
TGTGCCTGGAGTGTACTGCCCTCAGGCGGCTACACCTTC
>15|TRBJ1-1|-|-|TRBV7-3
CASSLTGLSNTEAFF
TGTGCCAGCAGCTTAACAGGACTGTCGAACACTGAAGCTTTCTTT
>12|TRBJ1-2|-|few|TRBV30
CAWKRDDYGYTF
TGTGCCTGGAAGCGGGATGACTATGGCTACACCTTC
>14|TRBJ2-7|TRBD2|few|TRBV28
CASSPGGSEDEQYF
TGTGCCAGCAGCCCGGGGGGATCGGAGGACGAGCAGTACTTC
>13|TRBJ2-1|-|-|TRBV3-1/TRBV3-2
CASSLGLQGEQFF
TGTGCCAGCAGCCTGGGACTGCAGGGTGAGCAGTTCTTC
>17|TRBJ1-6|-|few|TRBV4-1
CASSQEGAWGDNSPLHF
TGCGCCAGCAGCCAAGAAGGGGCTTGGGGGGATAATTCACCCCTCCACTTT
>14|TRBJ2-3|TRBD1|-|TRBV10-3
CAIRTGASTDTQYF
TGTGCCATCAGGACAGGGGCGAGCACAGATACGCAGTATTTT
>15|TRBJ2-3|-|-|TRBV7-9
CASSLSQGRTDTQYF
TGTGCCAGCAGCTTATCACAGGGGAGGACAGATACGCAGTATTTT
>18|TRBJ1-2|TRBD1|few|TRBV11-2
CASSPGRGRISGDYGYTF
TGTGCCAGCAGCCCCGGCAGGGGGCGAATTAGTGGGGACTATGGCTACACCTTC
>15|TRBJ2-3|-|once|TRBV5-1
CASNLDPGGTDTQYF
TGCGCCAGCAACTTAGACCCCGGAGGCACAGATACGCAGTATTTT
>19|TRBJ2-2|TRBD1|once|TRBV24-1
CATSDRPGQGRGNTGELFF
TGTGCCACCAGTGATAGACCGGGACAGGGAAGGGGGAACACCGGGGAGCTGTTTTTT
>14|TRBJ1-1|-|-|TRBV28
CASSLLRQETGAFF
TGTGCCAGCAGTTTATTAAGACAGGAAACAGGAGCTTTCTTT
>17|TRBJ2-1|TRBD2|-|TRBV7-8
CASSPRPLAGGMDEQFF
TGTGCCAGCAGCCCACGACCGCTAGCGGGGGGTATGGATGAGCAGTTCTTC
>14|TRBJ1-2|TRBD1|-|TRBV9
CASTPATGVHGYTF
TGTGCCAGCACCCCAGCGACAGGGGTTCATGGCTACACCTTC
>16|TRBJ2-3|-|-|TRBV24-1
CATSDQKRTDTDTQYF
TGTGCCACCAGTGACCAGAAAAGGACTGACACAGATACGCAGTATTTT
>15|TRBJ1-6|-|-|TRBV28
CASSSPGGYNSPLHF
TGTGCCAGCAGCTCCCCGGGGGGATACAATTCACCCCTCCACTTT
>11|TRBJ2-7|-|few|TRBV20-1
CSVEGDHEQYF
TGCAGTGTCGAGGGGGACCACGAGCAGTACTTC
>15|TRBJ1-6|TRBD1|few|TRBV28
CASRGHTTEDSPLHF
TGTGCCAGTAGGGGGCATACGACAGAGGATTCACCCCTCCACTTT
>13|TRBJ2-7|TRBD1|-|TRBV7-7
CASSLGQGGEQYF
TGTGCTAGCAGCTTAGGACAGGGAGGCGAGCAGTACTTC
>14|TRBJ1-5|-|-|TRBV28
CASSPGSDGQPQHF
TGTGCCAGCAGTCCGGGTTCTGATGGGCAGCCCCAGCATTTT
>21|TRBJ2-1|TRBD2|-|TRBV7-3
CASSPSASSGVLQSSYNEQFF
TGTGCCAGCAGTCCCAGCGCATCCAGCGGGGTTCTACAGAGCTCCTACAATGAGCAGTTCTTC
>14|TRBJ2-2|-|-|TRBV27
CASSLGGITGELFF
TGTGCCAGCAGTTTAGGCGGTATCACCGGGGAGCTGTTTTTT
>15|TRBJ2-5|TRBD1|-|TRBV5-8
CASSLETGLGETQYF
TGTGCCAGCAGCTTGGAGACAGGGCTCGGGGAGACCCAGTACTTC
>14|TRBJ1-4|-|-|TRBV19
CASSKHREDEKLFF
TGTGCCAGTAGTAAGCACAGGGAAGACGAAAAACTGTTTTTT
>14|TRBJ2-7|-|-|TRBV7-2
CASSVYRLSIEQYF
TGTGCCAGCAGCGTATATCGACTCTCGATCGAGCAGTACTTC
>14|TRBJ2-7|-|-|TRBV19
CATSTGKESYEQYF
TGTGCCACCTCCACGGGTAAGGAAAGCTACGAGCAGTACTTC
>14|TRBJ2-7|TRBD1|once|TRBV2
CASSRRDRAHEQYF
TGTGCCAGCAGTCGCCGGGACAGGGCCCACGAGCAGTACTTC
>15|TRBJ1-1|TRBD1|-|TRBV11-2
CASSLNRGGFTEAFF
TGTGCCAGCAGCTTGAACAGGGGTGGGTTCACTGAAGCTTTCTTT
>15|TRBJ2-7|-|-|TRBV5-1
CASSLGTEGPYEQYF
TGCGCCAGCAGCTTGGGGACGGAGGGTCCCTACGAGCAGTACTTC
>15|TRBJ1-4|-|-|TRBV4-1
CASSQGGRAVEKLFF
TGCGCCAGCAGCCAAGGGGGGAGGGCGGTTGAAAAACTGTTTTTT